This TCR beta chain was recovered during a study of cytomegalovirus exposure and HLA in healthy donors. V was cut by 4 bases and J by 6 bases, with 7 bases left in between. This CDR3 spans 11 amino acids. Germline loops: CDR1 SGHVS, CDR2 FNYEAQ. Broader study findings: DRB1 had the most TCR associations and HLA-C the fewest, a later analysis found, with rates varying by HLA locus.

The primer mix had 60 Vbeta and 13 Jbeta primers. Clones were sequenced by immunoSEQ multiplex PCR, and TCRdb holds only the in-frame ones, with some missing. Here the sample spans 90,000 to 120,000 clones, around a tenth being singletons. There are a few counts of this clone. Its antigen is undetermined. Specimen: PBMCs. This receptor was taken from a man aged 35-49 years in good health and CMV-seropositive. The chain combines TRBV7-6 with TRBJ2-7; D remains unclear. The CDR3, as DNA: TGTGCCAGCAGCTCCGTCGGCGAGCAGTACTTC. It specifies CASSSVGEQYF.